The 7 T cell receptor beta chains below all came from one sample that was sequenced in a study of blood T cell repertoires in COVID-19. The protocol was immunoSEQ multiplex PCR, while the TCRdb copy is restricted to in-frame clones and leaves out a portion. The sample lists tens of thousands of clones; under 90% were seen once. Sequencing was done on a sample of peripheral blood. The source of these receptors is a human donor in a cohort sampled during active COVID-19.

The chain recombines TRBV20-1 with TRBJ2-7, with a tentative D call TRBD2 (6 bases). The CDR3 is 12 amino acids. The germline V gene encodes CDR1 DFQATT and CDR2 SNEGSKA (reference sequence). The V gene lost 3 bases and the J gene lost 5 bases, with 11 bases spanning the gap. CDR3: CSASLGGHEQYF. CDR3 in DNA: TGCAGTGCTAGTCTCGGGGGACACGAGCAGTACTTC.

This rearrangement joins TRBV7-6 to TRBJ1-2, with 8 positions matching TRBD1. Germline V gene data show CDR1 as SGHVS and CDR2 as FNYEAQ. The CDR3 has 14 amino acids. Trimming removed 1 base from V and 8 bases from J; junction bases left unmatched: 6. CDR3 nucleotides: TGTGCCAGCAGCTTAGTTGGACAGGGTCCCGGCTACACCTTC. Protein: CASSLVGQGPGYTF.

This chain links TRBV6-1 with TRBJ1-4; 9 nucleotides align to TRBD1. Per germline, CDR1 MNHNS and CDR2 SASEGT. CDR3 size: 15 residues. V trimming: 2 bases; J trimming: 7 bases; junction bases outside the gene matches: 5. CDR3 DNA sequence: TGTGCCAGCAGTGAACGTGGGACAGGGTTTGAAAAACTGTTTTTT. Translated: CASSERGTGFEKLFF.

The rearrangement links TRBV18 to TRBJ1-1; unclear D gene. V was clipped by 3 bases and J by 7 bases, with 12 bases between them. CDR3 length equals 13 residues. Germline V gives CDR1 KGHSH, CDR2 LQKENI. CDR3 DNA: TGTGCCAGCTCACCCGCAGTTCGGGATGAAGCTTTCTTT. Its translation is CASSPAVRDEAFF.

The rearrangement links TRBV29-1 to TRBJ1-2; a weak D match, TRBD1 (6 bases). Looked up from germline, CDR1 is SQVTM and CDR2 is ANQGSEA. Deletions cut 2 bases from V and 5 bases from J, with 21 bases between. CDR3 size: 16 residues. The chain's CDR3 is CSVESPWGGLGYGYTF. DNA of the CDR3: TGCAGCGTTGAATCGCCGTGGGGGGGCCTCGGGTATGGCTACACCTTC.

This chain joins TRBV18 and TRBJ2-3; tentative D call: TRBD2 (6 bases). V was trimmed by 4 bases and J by 2 bases, leaving 13 bases between them. The CDR3 is 15 residues long. Germline assignment: CDR1 KGHSH and CDR2 LQKENI. CDR3 residues: CASSRQSGFTDTQYF. The CDR3 DNA sequence: TGTGCCAGCTCACGTCAGAGCGGGTTCACAGATACGCAGTATTTT.

This clone was recorded once. CDR3 sequence (DNA): TGTGCCAGTAGTATCGGACTGCTGGGGACTAATGAAAAACTGTTTTTT. It encodes CASSIGLLGTNEKLFF. The genes are TRBV19 and TRBJ1-4; D is undetermined. The CDR3 has 16 amino acids. Germline V lookup: CDR1 LNHDA, CDR2 SQIVND (reference sequence). V lost 3 bases and J lost 2, with 13 bases in between.